This TCR beta chain was recorded in a study of shared clonotypes between healthy human individuals. CDR3 length equals 15 residues. CDR1 is MGHDK, CDR2 SYGVNS, per germline. The V and J ends lost 7 bases and 3 bases, in that order; junction bases with no gene match: 12. Sequencing used immunoSEQ multiplex PCR; TCRdb keeps in-frame clones, though not all of them. The sample includes approximately 710,000 clones, about 90% of them seen just once. For this clone: Its antigen is undetermined.

Study-wide results and limits: In this cohort, only blood was sampled, and tissue repertoires likely differ.

The clonotype comes from a man aged 18 to 30 in good health. Some clones in this sample may be carry-over from other donors' samples. The specimen sequenced was memory CD8+ T cells from PBMCs. The subset denotes: CD45RO+ cells pooled with CCR7-negative TemRA cells. This chain connects TRBV25-1 to TRBJ2-7, with 7 nucleotides matching TRBD2. The CDR3 DNA follows: TGTGCCAGCACCCGCCAGGGAGGGAACGTCTACGAGCAGTACTTC. Translation gives CASTRQGGNVYEQYF.